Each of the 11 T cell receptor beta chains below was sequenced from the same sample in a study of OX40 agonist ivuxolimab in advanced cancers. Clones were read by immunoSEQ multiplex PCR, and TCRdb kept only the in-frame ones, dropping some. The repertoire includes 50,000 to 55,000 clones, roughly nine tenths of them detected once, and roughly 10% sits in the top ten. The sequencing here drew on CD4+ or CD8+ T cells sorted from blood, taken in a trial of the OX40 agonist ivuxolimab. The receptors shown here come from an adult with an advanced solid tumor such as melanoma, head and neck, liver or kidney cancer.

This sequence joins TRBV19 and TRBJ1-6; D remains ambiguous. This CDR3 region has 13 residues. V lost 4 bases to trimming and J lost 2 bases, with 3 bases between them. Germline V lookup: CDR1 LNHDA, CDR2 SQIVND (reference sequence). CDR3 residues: CASSSAYNSPLHF. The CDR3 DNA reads TGTGCCAGTAGTAGCGCCTATAATTCACCCCTCCACTTT.

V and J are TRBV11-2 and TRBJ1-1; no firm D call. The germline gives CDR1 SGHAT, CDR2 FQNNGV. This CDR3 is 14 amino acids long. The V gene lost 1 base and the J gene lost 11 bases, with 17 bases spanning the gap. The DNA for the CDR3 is TGTGCCAGCAGCTTAGTGCAGGCCTCTCCAAGGGCTTTCTTT. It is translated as CASSLVQASPRAFF.

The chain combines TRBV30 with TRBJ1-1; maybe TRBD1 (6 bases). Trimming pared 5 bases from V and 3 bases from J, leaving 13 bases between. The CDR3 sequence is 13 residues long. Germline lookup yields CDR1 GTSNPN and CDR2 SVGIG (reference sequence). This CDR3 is CAWASQGDTEAFF. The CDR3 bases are TGTGCCTGGGCCTCACAGGGAGACACTGAAGCTTTCTTT. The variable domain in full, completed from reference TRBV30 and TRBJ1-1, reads SQTIHQWPATLVQPVGSPLSLECTVEGTSNPNLYWYRQAAGRGLQLLFYSVGIGQISSEVPQNLSASRPQDRQFILSSKKLLLSDSGFYLCAWASQGDTEAFFGQGTRLTVV.

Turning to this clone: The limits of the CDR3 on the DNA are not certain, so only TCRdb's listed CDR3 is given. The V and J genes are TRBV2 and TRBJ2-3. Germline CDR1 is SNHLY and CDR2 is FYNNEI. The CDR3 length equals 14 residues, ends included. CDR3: CASTSGRSTDTQYF.

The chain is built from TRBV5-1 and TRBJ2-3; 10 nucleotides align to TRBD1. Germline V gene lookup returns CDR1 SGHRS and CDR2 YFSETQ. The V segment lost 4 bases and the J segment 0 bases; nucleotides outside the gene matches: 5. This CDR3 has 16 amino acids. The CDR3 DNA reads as TGCGCCAGCAGCCCCGGACAGGGGGTCAGCACAGATACGCAGTATTTT. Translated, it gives CASSPGQGVSTDTQYF.

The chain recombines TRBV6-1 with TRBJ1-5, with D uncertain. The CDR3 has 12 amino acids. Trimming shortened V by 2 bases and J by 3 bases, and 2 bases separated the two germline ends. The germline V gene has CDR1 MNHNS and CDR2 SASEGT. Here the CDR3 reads CASSEYNQPQHF. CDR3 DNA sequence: TGTGCCAGCAGTGAATACAATCAGCCCCAGCATTTT.

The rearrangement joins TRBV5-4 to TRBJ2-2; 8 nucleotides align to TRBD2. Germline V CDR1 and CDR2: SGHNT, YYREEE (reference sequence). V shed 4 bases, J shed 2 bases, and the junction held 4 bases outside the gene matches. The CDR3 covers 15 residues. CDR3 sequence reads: CASSRTSLNTGELFF. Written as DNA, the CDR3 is TGTGCCAGCAGCAGGACTAGCCTAAACACCGGGGAGCTGTTTTTT.

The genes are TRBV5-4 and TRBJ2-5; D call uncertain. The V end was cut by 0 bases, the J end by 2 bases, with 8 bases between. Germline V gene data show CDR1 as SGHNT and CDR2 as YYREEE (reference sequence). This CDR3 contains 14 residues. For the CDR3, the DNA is TGTGCCAGCAGCTTGGGTGTCAGGCAAGAGACCCAGTACTTC. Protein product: CASSLGVRQETQYF.

The CDR3 DNA reads TGTGCCAGCAGCTTGGCCGGGAGTGCAGATACGCAGTATTTT. Protein product: CASSLAGSADTQYF. This chain connects TRBV5-4 to TRBJ2-3, with D possibly being TRBD2 (6 bases). Germline CDR1 SGHNT, CDR2 YYREEE (reference sequence). V was clipped by 0 bases and J by 4 bases, with 9 bases between them. There are 14 residues in the CDR3.

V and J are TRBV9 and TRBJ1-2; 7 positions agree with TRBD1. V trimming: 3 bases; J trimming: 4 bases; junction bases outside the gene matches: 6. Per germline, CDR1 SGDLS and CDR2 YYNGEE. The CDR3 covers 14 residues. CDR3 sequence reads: CASSAHRDSYGYTF. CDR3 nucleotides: TGTGCCAGCAGCGCCCACCGGGACAGCTATGGCTACACCTTC. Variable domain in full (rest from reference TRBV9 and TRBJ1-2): DSGVTQTPKHLITATGQRVTLRCSPRSGDLSVYWYQQSLDQGLQFLIQYYNGEERAKGNILERFSAQQFPDLHSELNLSSLELGDSALYFCASSAHRDSYGYTFGSGTRLTVV.

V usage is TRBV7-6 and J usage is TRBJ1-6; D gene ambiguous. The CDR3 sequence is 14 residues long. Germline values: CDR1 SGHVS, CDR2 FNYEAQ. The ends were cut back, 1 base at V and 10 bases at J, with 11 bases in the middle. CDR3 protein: CASSLGGDGSPLHF. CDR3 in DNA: TGTGCCAGCAGCTTAGGTGGGGATGGCTCACCCCTCCACTTT.